These T cell receptor beta chains were read from a single sample in a study of blood T cell repertoires in COVID-19. Here immunoSEQ multiplex PCR was the method, and the copy in TCRdb shows in-frame clones only, minus some. The sample includes approximately 100,000 clones, around nine tenths of them seen just once. The specimen was peripheral blood. The receptors were sampled from a human donor with COVID-19, enrolled during active disease. The donor label of this sample is uncertain. Both conserved end residues are part of each CDR3. A D gene is named only where the DNA matches it firmly. Clone sizes are given selectively: once, few, many, or a class where the clone is expanded.

J: TRBJ2-2; V: TRBV5-1; size: -; D: -; CDR3: CASSLASVQDAGELFF
J: TRBJ2-1; V: TRBV5-1; size: -; D: TRBD1; CDR3: CASSLVGTGNNEQFF
J: TRBJ2-7; V: TRBV11-3; size: -; D: TRBD2; CDR3: CASSPPAGEISEQYF
J: TRBJ1-1; V: TRBV11-2; size: -; D: TRBD1; CDR3: CASSRTGSYTEAFF
J: TRBJ1-5; V: TRBV6-1; size: -; D: -; CDR3: CASSEFVSNQPQHF
J: TRBJ1-3; V: TRBV11-2; size: -; D: -; CDR3: CASSLKIKLAGNTIYF
J: TRBJ1-2; V: TRBV5-1; size: -; D: TRBD1; CDR3: CASSPEIRGDYGYTF
J: TRBJ2-1; V: TRBV6-1; size: -; D: -; CDR3: CASSEFSSYNEQFF
J: TRBJ2-1; V: TRBV21-1; size: -; D: -; CDR3: CASSSQGSYNEQFF
J: TRBJ2-7; V: TRBV11-2; size: -; D: TRBD1; CDR3: CASSDPGTGSYEQYF
J: TRBJ1-1; V: TRBV7-9; size: -; D: TRBD1; CDR3: CASSLAGGRGVPREAFF
J: TRBJ2-2; V: TRBV5-5; size: -; D: TRBD1; CDR3: CASSSQGMLQRGELFF
J: TRBJ2-3; V: TRBV7-3; size: few; D: -; CDR3: CASSLTGGTDTQYF
J: TRBJ1-5; V: TRBV4-2; size: -; D: -; CDR3: CASSQSTVGSQPQHF
J: TRBJ2-7; V: TRBV3-1/TRBV3-2; size: -; D: -; CDR3: CASSSSGDISYEQYF
J: TRBJ1-1; V: TRBV21-1; size: -; D: -; CDR3: CASSKDTGFVNTEAFF
J: TRBJ2-2; V: TRBV5-4; size: -; D: TRBD1; CDR3: CASSLDQGQGRAGELFF
J: TRBJ1-4; V: TRBV18; size: -; D: TRBD1; CDR3: CASSPPGTGYEKLFF
J: TRBJ2-1; V: TRBV10-2; size: few; D: TRBD2; CDR3: CATRGLAGPHNEQFF
J: TRBJ2-1; V: TRBV11-3; size: -; D: -; CDR3: CASSLGLASYNEQFF
J: TRBJ2-1; V: TRBV9; size: -; D: -; CDR3: CASSVLGGSGSEQFF
J: TRBJ1-2; V: TRBV11-3; size: -; D: -; CDR3: CASSYLGQANYGYTF
J: TRBJ2-2; V: TRBV9; size: -; D: TRBD2; CDR3: CASSRGTSANTGELFF
J: TRBJ1-2; V: TRBV6-5; size: once; D: TRBD1; CDR3: CASRDREKDYGYTF
J: TRBJ1-4; V: TRBV27; size: -; D: TRBD1; CDR3: CASRPTGQGLEKLFF
J: TRBJ2-2; V: TRBV19; size: -; D: TRBD2; CDR3: CASRSGAVTGELFF
J: TRBJ1-1; V: TRBV28; size: -; D: -; CDR3: CASSLGASGTEAFF
J: TRBJ1-1; V: TRBV5-1; size: -; D: -; CDR3: CASSLVGGRGTEAFF
J: TRBJ1-4; V: TRBV9; size: once; D: -; CDR3: CASSFTQGEKLFF